Each of the 20 T cell receptor beta chains below was sequenced from the same sample in a study of blood T cell repertoires in COVID-19. Clones were sequenced by immunoSEQ multiplex PCR, and TCRdb holds only the in-frame ones, with some missing. The profile shows about 200,000 clones, 75% to 85% of them singletons. Sequenced material: peripheral blood. These receptors were taken from a woman aged 40 to 55 with COVID-19, enrolled during active disease.

The J gene is TRBJ2-7, the V gene TRBV28; no clear D. The CDR3 length is 15 residues. Per the germline V gene, CDR1 is MDHEN and CDR2 is SYDVKM. Trimming removed 3 bases at V and 2 bases at J, with 14 bases between. The chain's CDR3 is CASSFIAELAYEQYF. CDR3 DNA: TGTGCCAGCAGTTTTATTGCGGAACTGGCCTACGAGCAGTACTTC.

This clone showed up just a few times. The rearrangement uses TRBV5-1 and TRBJ2-3; no reliable D call. CDR3 length equals 12 residues. Trimming removed 3 bases at V and 1 base at J, with 3 bases between. CDR1 SGHRS and CDR2 YFSETQ come from the germline V gene. In DNA, the CDR3 is TGCGCCAGCAGCTCGGGCACAGATACGCAGTATTTT. It is translated as CASSSGTDTQYF.

This chain joins TRBV27 and TRBJ2-5; a possible D gene is TRBD1 (6 bases). There are 16 residues in the CDR3. The germline V and J ends were trimmed by 5 bases and 4 bases, with 20 bases remaining between them. Germline V gives CDR1 MNHEY, CDR2 SMNVEV (reference sequence). The CDR3 loop reads CASSSSYGAGVETQYF. As DNA, the CDR3 is TGTGCCAGCAGTAGCTCCTATGGGGCAGGGGTAGAGACCCAGTACTTC.

The V gene is TRBV29-1, the J gene TRBJ1-4; D remains ambiguous. The CDR3 contains 12 residues. From germline, CDR1 is SQVTM and CDR2 ANQGSEA. V was clipped by 5 bases and J by 8 bases, with 12 bases between them. The CDR3 protein is CSVLPGGEKLFF. As DNA, the CDR3 is TGCAGCGTTCTTCCAGGTGGGGAAAAACTGTTTTTT.

This chain joins TRBV2 and TRBJ2-2; possible D gene TRBD2, 5 bases. V was trimmed by 2 bases and J by 1 base, leaving 11 bases between them. Germline CDR1 SNHLY, CDR2 FYNNEI. The CDR3 covers 16 residues. The CDR3 is CASSERRAENTGELFF. The CDR3 region has the DNA TGTGCCAGCAGTGAACGGCGGGCAGAGAACACCGGGGAGCTGTTTTTT. Full variable domain (outside the CDR3, taken from reference TRBV2 and TRBJ2-2): EPEVTQTPSHQVTQMGQEVILRCVPISNHLYFYWYRQILGQKVEFLVSFYNNEISEKSEIFDDQFSVERPDGSNFTLKIRSTKLEDSAMYFCASSERRAENTGELFFGEGSRLTVL.

V gene TRBV2 combines with J gene TRBJ2-3; 8 nucleotides align to TRBD2. The CDR3 loop spans 14 amino acids. Per germline, CDR1 SNHLY and CDR2 FYNNEI. V trimming: 10 bases; J trimming: 3 bases; junction bases outside the gene matches: 9. Here the CDR3 DNA reads TGTGCCAACACCGGACTAGCTGGGACAGATACGCAGTATTTT. Its protein is CANTGLAGTDTQYF.

The rearrangement joins TRBV3-1 (or the pseudogene TRBV3-2) to TRBJ1-4, with 7 bases fitting TRBD1. Germline-derived CDR1 and CDR2 are LGHDT and YNNKEL (reference sequence). This CDR3 spans 14 amino acids. V dropped 6 bases and J dropped 7; count of bases not matched to a gene: 8. CDR3 amino acids: CASRATGPTEKLFF. The CDR3 DNA reads TGTGCCAGCAGGGCGACAGGGCCTACTGAAAAACTGTTTTTT.

In this sample, this clone turned up a few times. The gene calls are TRBV5-1 and TRBJ1-2; D is possibly TRBD1 (5 bases). Between the trimmed V and J ends, which lost 0 bases and 7 bases, there was a span of 10 bases. Germline assignment: CDR1 SGHRS and CDR2 YFSETQ. The CDR3 has 13 amino acids. For the CDR3, the DNA is TGCGCCAGCAGCTTGGTAGGGGATACTGGCTACACCTTC. Its translation is CASSLVGDTGYTF.

The V and J genes are TRBV30 and TRBJ1-5; TRBD1 matches at 7 bases. CDR3 size: 14 residues. J lost 2 bases, V lost 2 bases, and 3 bases had no gene match. CDR1 is GTSNPN, CDR2 SVGIG, per germline (reference sequence). The CDR3 DNA reads TGTGCCTGGAGTTCCGGACAGGGCAATCAGCCCCAGCATTTT. Protein sequence: CAWSSGQGNQPQHF.

The gene calls are TRBV7-6 and TRBJ2-7; a possible D gene is TRBD1 (5 bases). Trimming stripped 1 base from V and 5 bases from J, with 18 bases between. CDR3 length: 16 amino acids. The germline gives CDR1 SGHVS, CDR2 FNYEAQ. In nucleotides, the CDR3 is TGTGCCAGCAGCTTAGGATCCGTGCTGCAGGGCCACGAGCAGTACTTC. Its translation: CASSLGSVLQGHEQYF. The full variable domain, its missing parts supplied by reference TRBV7-6 and TRBJ2-7, is GAGVSQSPRYKVTKRGQDVALRCDPISGHVSLYWYRQALGQGPEFLTYFNYEAQQDKSGLPNDRFSAERPEGSISTLTIQRTEQRDSAMYRCASSLGSVLQGHEQYFGPGTRLTVT.

V and J are TRBV18 and TRBJ1-4, with D possibly being TRBD1 (6 bases). V was clipped by 4 bases and J by 3 bases, with 9 bases between them. The CDR3 is 14 amino acids. From germline, CDR1 is KGHSH and CDR2 LQKENI. This CDR3 reads CASSRTVANEKLFF. In DNA, the CDR3 is TGTGCCAGCTCACGGACAGTAGCTAATGAAAAACTGTTTTTT.

This clone was seen just once. The chain recombines TRBV2 with TRBJ2-5, with 8 bases matching TRBD1. The V and J ends lost 3 bases and 4 bases, in that order; junction bases with no gene match: 7. The CDR3 is 15 amino acids. Germline V gene lookup returns CDR1 SNHLY and CDR2 FYNNEI. The CDR3 sequence: CASSENRGVRETQYF. The DNA for the CDR3 is TGTGCCAGCAGTGAGAACAGGGGGGTGCGAGAGACCCAGTACTTC.

Notes on this clone: Germline and junction disagree at one end, which may indicate a read error. V and J are TRBV5-6 and TRBJ2-2; either TRBD1 or TRBD2 may fit D (6 bases each). In germline, CDR1 is SGHDT, CDR2 YYEEEE. The CDR3 has 13 amino acids. CDR3 amino acids: CASRLGQGTGLIF. The CDR3 DNA sequence: TGTGCCAGCAGATTGGGACAAGGCACGGGACTGATTTTT.

The CDR3 DNA reads TGTGCCAGCAGTGACCAAACAGGACAGGGAGGGGATACGCAGTATTTT. This sequence encodes CASSDQTGQGGDTQYF. The chain is built from TRBV25-1 and TRBJ2-3, with D maybe TRBD1 (8 bases). Per the germline V gene, CDR1 is MGHDK and CDR2 is SYGVNS. V dropped 3 bases and J dropped 6 bases, with 19 bases sitting between them. This CDR3 region has 16 residues.

Comments on this clone: Distinct nucleotide sequences in the sample also encode this CDR3. This rearrangement joins TRBV5-1 to TRBJ2-3; perhaps TRBD1 as D (5 bases). CDR3 length equals 14 residues. Trimming shortened V by 0 bases and J by 2 bases, and 7 bases separated the two germline ends. From germline, CDR1 is SGHRS and CDR2 YFSETQ. CDR3 residues: CASSLGQSTDTQYF. The CDR3 DNA is TGCGCCAGCAGCTTGGGACAGTCCACAGATACGCAGTATTTT.

The genes are TRBV5-4 and TRBJ2-3; 14 bases map to TRBD2. V dropped 3 bases and J dropped 2; count of bases not matched to a gene: 8. In germline, CDR1 is SGHNT, CDR2 YYREEE (reference sequence). CDR3 length: 18 amino acids. CDR3 bases: TGTGCCAGCAGCTCCCCCGGGACTAGCGGGAGATTCACAGATACGCAGTATTTT. Protein: CASSSPGTSGRFTDTQYF.

The rearrangement links TRBV7-9 to TRBJ1-2, with 11 bases lining up with TRBD1. The CDR3 extends over 15 amino acids. After removal of 1 base from V and 2 bases from J, the junction contained 0 bases not matched to a gene. Germline CDR1 is SEHNR and CDR2 is FQNEAQ (reference sequence). CDR3 region: CASSLGDRGNYGYTF. CDR3 coding DNA: TGTGCCAGCAGCTTAGGGGACAGGGGGAACTATGGCTACACCTTC.

In its sample, this clone was seen once. The V call is TRBV7-9, the J call TRBJ2-7; D not resolved. The CDR3 has 12 amino acids. V was cut by 3 bases and J by 4 bases, with 7 bases left in between. In germline, CDR1 is SEHNR, CDR2 FQNEAQ (reference sequence). The CDR3 region is CASSFLSYEQYF. The CDR3 DNA reads TGTGCCAGCAGCTTTCTTAGTTACGAGCAGTACTTC. Full variable domain (rest looked up from reference TRBV7-9 and TRBJ2-7): DTGVSQNPRHKITKRGQNVTFRCDPISEHNRLYWYRQTLGQGPEFLTYFQNEAQLEKSRLLSDRFSAERPKGSFSTLEIQRTEQGDSAMYLCASSFLSYEQYFGPGTRLTVT.

This chain uses TRBV6-2 or TRBV6-3 with TRBJ2-1; D may be TRBD2 (6 bases). CDR1 is MNHEY, CDR2 SVGEGT, per germline. This CDR3 has 12 residues. Trimming left V 4 bases short and J 9 bases short, with 10 bases between. The CDR3 reads CASSLLAVEQFF. The CDR3 DNA reads TGTGCCAGCAGTTTACTAGCTGTTGAGCAGTTCTTC.

The chain joins TRBV11-3 to TRBJ2-3; 7 bases agree with TRBD1. Trimming removed 3 bases from V and 2 bases from J; junction bases left unmatched: 8. CDR1 SGHNT and CDR2 YENEEA come from the germline V gene. This CDR3 spans 16 amino acids. In DNA, the CDR3 is TGTGCCAGCAGCTTCACACAGGGGAGCAACACAGATACGCAGTATTTT. This codes for CASSFTQGSNTDTQYF. Combining the CDR3 with reference TRBV11-3 and TRBJ2-3 gives the whole variable domain EAGVVQSPRYKIIEKKQPVAFWCNPISGHNTLYWYLQNLGQGPELLIRYENEEAVDDSQLPKDRFSAERLKGVDSTLKIQPAELGDSAVYLCASSFTQGSNTDTQYFGPGTRLTVL.